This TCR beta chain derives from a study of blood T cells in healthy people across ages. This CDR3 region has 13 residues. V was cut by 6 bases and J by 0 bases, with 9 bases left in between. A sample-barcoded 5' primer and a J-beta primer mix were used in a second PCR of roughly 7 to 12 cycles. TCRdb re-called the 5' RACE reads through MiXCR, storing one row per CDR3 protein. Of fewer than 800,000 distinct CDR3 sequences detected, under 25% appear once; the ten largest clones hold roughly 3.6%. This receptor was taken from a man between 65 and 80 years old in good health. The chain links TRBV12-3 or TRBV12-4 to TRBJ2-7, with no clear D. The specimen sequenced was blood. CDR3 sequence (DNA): TGTGCCAGCAGAGTAACTACCTCCTACGAGCAGTACTTC. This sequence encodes CASRVTTSYEQYF.